These 21 T cell receptor beta chains originate from one sample sequenced in a study of cytomegalovirus exposure and HLA in healthy donors. Primers for the PCR totalled 60 Vbeta and 13 Jbeta. TCRdb's copy holds only in-frame clones and misses some; the assay was immunoSEQ multiplex PCR. The table shows fewer than 200,000 clones, with roughly 65% occurring only once. The sequenced sample was PBMCs. The receptors derive from a woman under 30 in good health and CMV-seropositive.

The chain is built from TRBV30 and TRBJ1-1; TRBD1 agrees at 8 bases. Germline CDR1 GTSNPN, CDR2 SVGIG (reference sequence). J lost 2 bases, V lost 4 bases, and 3 bases had no gene match. The CDR3 sequence is 13 residues long. The CDR3 is CAWNDRGNTEAFF. In nucleotides, the CDR3 is TGTGCCTGGAATGACAGGGGCAACACTGAAGCTTTCTTT.

This clone was seen a few times. V and J are TRBV19 and TRBJ1-5; D may be TRBD1 (6 bases). Per germline, CDR1 LNHDA and CDR2 SQIVND (reference sequence). The CDR3 has 14 residues. The germline V and J ends were trimmed by 8 bases and 0 bases, with 11 bases remaining between them. The chain's CDR3 is CASGRGNSNQPQHF. DNA for the CDR3: TGTGCCAGTGGAAGGGGGAATAGCAATCAGCCCCAGCATTTT.

This clone was counted once. V usage is TRBV28 and J usage is TRBJ1-2; a weak D match, TRBD1 (5 bases). Germline CDR1 reads MDHEN; CDR2 reads SYDVKM. The CDR3 loop spans 16 amino acids. V dropped 4 bases and J dropped 0 bases, with 15 bases sitting between them. The CDR3 sequence: CASSYWGDPTNYGYTF. In nucleotides, the CDR3 is TGTGCCAGCAGTTATTGGGGGGACCCAACTAACTATGGCTACACCTTC.

The chain recombines TRBV27 with TRBJ2-2; D not resolved. Germline-derived CDR1 and CDR2 are MNHEY and SMNVEV (reference sequence). V was cut by 4 bases and J by 6 bases, with 12 bases left in between. The CDR3 contains 14 residues. Here the CDR3 DNA reads TGTGCCAGCAGTTCTATCCGGGTGGCCGGGGAGCTGTTTTTT. Translation gives CASSSIRVAGELFF.

This clone was counted a few times. This chain uses TRBV11-2 with TRBJ2-1; 8 positions agree with TRBD1. The V and J ends lost 0 bases and 9 bases, in that order; junction bases with no gene match: 7. Germline CDR1 SGHAT, CDR2 FQNNGV. The CDR3 runs 15 residues. The DNA for the CDR3 is TGTGCCAGCAGCTTAGATTTGACAGGGGACGGTGAGCAGTTCTTC. Its protein is CASSLDLTGDGEQFF.

The chain joins TRBV6-1 to TRBJ1-4, with a weak D call TRBD1 (5 bases). Germline loops: CDR1 MNHNS, CDR2 SASEGT. This CDR3 region has 14 residues. The V and J ends lost 8 bases and 8 bases respectively, with 18 bases between them. Here the CDR3 reads CASGGSFGGEKLFF. CDR3 coding DNA: TGTGCCAGCGGGGGGTCATTCGGGGGGGAAAAACTGTTTTTT.

The V and J genes are TRBV9 and TRBJ2-5; 10 nucleotides align to TRBD1. Unmatched junction bases numbered 7, after V lost 4 bases and J lost 4 bases. Germline V gene lookup returns CDR1 SGDLS and CDR2 YYNGEE. CDR3 length equals 15 residues. The CDR3 spells CASSIWDRGGETQYF. The CDR3 coding sequence is TGTGCCAGCAGCATTTGGGACAGGGGTGGAGAGACCCAGTACTTC.

The chain recombines TRBV6-5 with TRBJ1-2, with TRBD1 matching 7 bases. Trimming removed 4 bases from V and 6 bases from J; junction bases left unmatched: 11. The CDR3 runs 15 residues. CDR1 is MNHEY, CDR2 SVGAGI, per germline. CDR3 amino acids: CASSWSKRGRNGYTF. In DNA form, the CDR3 reads TGTGCCAGCAGTTGGAGTAAGAGGGGGCGGAATGGCTACACCTTC.

The CDR3 DNA reads TGTGCCAGCAGCCTAAGGACAGGTCGCTACAATGAGCAGTTCTTC. Translated: CASSLRTGRYNEQFF. The chain links TRBV6-6 to TRBJ2-1; 7 nucleotides line up with TRBD1. This CDR3 region has 15 residues. With V trimmed by 6 bases and J by 3 bases, 8 bases remained unmatched. The germline gives CDR1 MNHNY, CDR2 SVGAGI (reference sequence).

This clone was seen only a few times. The CDR3: CASSLSVGQGSETQYF. The CDR3 nucleotides are TGTGCCAGCAGCTTATCTGTGGGACAGGGGAGTGAGACCCAGTACTTC. This rearrangement joins TRBV7-3 to TRBJ2-5; 10 nucleotides agree with TRBD1. The germline gives CDR1 SGHTA, CDR2 FQGTGA. The CDR3 totals 16 residues. V shed 2 bases and J 5 bases; nucleotides not matched to a gene: 8. Based on the CDR3 plus reference TRBV7-3 and TRBJ2-5, the full variable domain is GAGVSQTPSNKVTEKGKYVELRCDPISGHTALYWYRQSLGQGPEFLIYFQGTGAADDSGLPNDRFFAVRPEGSVSTLKIQRTERGDSAVYLCASSLSVGQGSETQYFGPGTRLLVL.

V usage is TRBV30 and J usage is TRBJ2-7, with a weak D call TRBD1 (6 bases). The CDR3 has 16 residues. Trimming took off 7 bases at V and 0 bases at J, with 22 bases between the two ends. Germline assignment: CDR1 GTSNPN and CDR2 SVGIG (reference sequence). The CDR3 DNA follows: TGTGCCTCCACCCCCCCGCAAGACAGGAGCTCCTACGAGCAGTACTTC. It yields the protein CASTPPQDRSSYEQYF.

This chain connects TRBV14 to TRBJ1-1; 9 positions agree with TRBD1. V shed 1 base, J shed 4 bases, and the junction held 4 bases outside the gene matches. This CDR3 region has 15 residues. CDR1 SGHDN and CDR2 FVKESK come from the germline V gene. The CDR3 sequence is CASSQAGTGTTEAFF. The CDR3 coding sequence is TGTGCCAGCAGCCAAGCCGGGACAGGGACCACTGAAGCTTTCTTT. The whole variable domain, remainder taken from reference TRBV14 and TRBJ1-1, is EAGVTQFPSHSVIEKGQTVTLRCDPISGHDNLYWYRRVMGKEIKFLLHFVKESKQDESGMPNNRFLAERTGGTYSTLKVQPAELEDSGVYFCASSQAGTGTTEAFFGQGTRLTVV.

The table lists this clone with a few counts. The chain links TRBV6-5 to TRBJ1-2; 7 bases fit TRBD1. The CDR3 sequence is 15 residues long. Trimming took 2 bases from V and 2 from J; bases not matched to a gene: 5. The germline V gene encodes CDR1 MNHEY and CDR2 SVGAGI. CDR3 nucleotides: TGTGCCAGCAGTTACGACGGGACAGAAAACTATGGCTACACCTTC. The encoded protein is CASSYDGTENYGYTF.

This rearrangement joins TRBV9 to TRBJ2-7; TRBD1 is a possible D gene (5 bases). Deletions cut 0 bases from V and 5 bases from J, with 12 bases between. The CDR3 length is 14 residues. CDR1 and CDR2 from the germline V gene are SGDLS and YYNGEE. The chain's CDR3 is CASSVAGASDEQYF. The CDR3 nucleotides read TGTGCCAGCAGCGTAGCTGGGGCTAGTGACGAGCAGTACTTC.

The J gene is TRBJ1-1, the V gene TRBV27, with 7 bases fitting TRBD1. The J segment lost 6 bases and the V segment lost 6 bases, leaving 13 bases of the junction unmatched. The CDR3 consists of 15 residues. In germline, CDR1 is MNHEY, CDR2 SMNVEV (reference sequence). The CDR3 here is CASSSPTTQGAEAFF. The DNA of the CDR3 is TGTGCCAGCAGCTCTCCCACCACCCAGGGGGCTGAAGCTTTCTTT.

This clone has a handful of counts. The rearrangement uses TRBV30 and TRBJ2-3; D is ambiguous. The CDR3 length is 13 residues. Germline-derived CDR1 and CDR2 are GTSNPN and SVGIG (reference sequence). Between the trimmed V and J ends, which lost 1 base and 2 bases, there was a span of 7 bases. CDR3: CAWSEYNTDTQYF. The CDR3 bases are TGTGCCTGGAGTGAATACAACACAGATACGCAGTATTTT.

The chain couples TRBV6-5 to TRBJ1-3; 7 bases map to TRBD1. V lost 4 bases to trimming and J lost 0 bases; unmatched junction nucleotides: 3. Germline V CDR1 and CDR2: MNHEY, SVGAGI. The length of the CDR3 is 15 residues. The CDR3 region is CASSWGQYSGNTIYF. The CDR3 DNA follows: TGTGCCAGCAGTTGGGGACAGTACTCTGGAAACACCATATATTTT.

This chain connects TRBV5-6 to TRBJ1-1; D is unclear. Germline V gives CDR1 SGHDT, CDR2 YYEEEE. V was cut by 6 bases and J by 5 bases, with 14 bases left in between. The CDR3 runs 13 residues. The CDR3, as DNA: TGTGCCAGCACCCTACCGAGTGGTACTGAAGCTTTCTTT. Protein sequence: CASTLPSGTEAFF. Looking up the rest from reference TRBV5-6 and TRBJ1-1 gives the full variable domain: DAGVTQSPTHLIKTRGQQVTLRCSPKSGHDTVSWYQQALGQGPQFIFQYYEEEERQRGNFPDRFSGHQFPNYSSELNVNALLLGDSALYLCASTLPSGTEAFFGQGTRLTVV.

CDR3 loop: CASSSWEGENIQYF. The CDR3 coding sequence is TGTGCCAGCAGTTCATGGGAGGGGGAAAACATTCAGTACTTC. The V gene is TRBV27, the J gene TRBJ2-4; tentative D call: TRBD2 (7 bases). The CDR3 has 14 residues. Trimming shortened V by 4 bases and J by 5 bases, and 12 bases separated the two germline ends. In germline, CDR1 is MNHEY, CDR2 SMNVEV (reference sequence).

The chain employs TRBV7-3 and TRBJ2-5, with D uncertain. V was pared by 0 bases and J by 11 bases, with 13 bases between. The CDR3 extends over 13 amino acids. Germline assignment: CDR1 SGHTA and CDR2 FQGTGA. Here the CDR3 reads CASSLTPLGVQYF. As DNA, the CDR3 is TGTGCCAGCAGCTTAACCCCTCTTGGAGTTCAGTACTTC.

The chain recombines TRBV6-4 with TRBJ1-5; 7 positions agree with TRBD1. Germline assignment: CDR1 MRHNA and CDR2 SNTAGT. The V gene end was trimmed by 2 bases and the J gene end by 7 bases; junction bases not matched to a gene: 5. This CDR3 is built from 14 residues. CDR3 region: CASSDVTGSQPQHF. DNA of the CDR3: TGTGCCAGCAGTGACGTGACAGGGTCCCAGCCCCAGCATTTT.